These T cell receptor beta chains were read from a single sample in a study of CD8 T cells in Susac syndrome. TCRdb reprocessed the immunoSEQ multiplex PCR reads via MiXCR and lists one record per CDR3 protein. The table lists about 120,000 distinct CDR3 sequences, 94% of them singletons, with more than 0.09% in the top ten. The sequenced sample was CD4+ T cells from PBMCs. The origin of the receptors is a human donor in good health. CDR3s include the opening cysteine and the closing phenylalanine or tryptophan. The order of the fields is J gene, clone size, V gene, D gene, CDR3 DNA, CDR3 protein. A D gene is named only where the DNA matches it firmly. Size tells how often a clone was seen (once, few, many) or the class of an expanded clone, and some rows leave it out.

TRBJ1-1 . TRBV5-1 TRBD1 TGCGCCAGCAGCCCAGGGGGCCCGAACACTGAAGCTTTCTTT CASSPGGPNTEAFF
TRBJ1-3 once TRBV4-2 . TGTGCCAGCAGCCAGCCGCAGGCCAGCTCTGGAAACACCATATATTTT CASSQPQASSGNTIYF
TRBJ2-2 once TRBV5-1 . TGCGCCAGCAGCCCCAGGACAGTCCCCGGGGAGCTGTTTTTT CASSPRTVPGELFF
TRBJ1-1 . TRBV6-2/TRBV6-3 . TGTGCCAGCAGTTATGGGCGACGCGACACTGAAGCTTTCTTT CASSYGRRDTEAFF
TRBJ1-5 . TRBV28 TRBD1 TGTGCCAGCAGTCGACAGGGGGGCAATCAGCCCCAGCATTTT CASSRQGGNQPQHF
TRBJ2-3 . TRBV23-1 . TGCGCCAGCTGCCCCAGGGGAGGGCCAGATACGCAGTATTTT CASCPRGGPDTQYF
TRBJ1-5 . TRBV6-1 TRBD1 TGTGCCAGCCGACAGGGCTCGAATCAGCCCCAGCATTTT CASRQGSNQPQHF
TRBJ2-7 once TRBV18 TRBD2 TGTGCCAGCTCACCACCTAGCGGGATCCACGAGCAGTACTTC CASSPPSGIHEQYF
TRBJ2-2 . TRBV12-3/TRBV12-4 TRBD1 TGTGCCAGCAAACCGACAGGGGTCGGGAACACCGGGGAGCTGTTTTTT CASKPTGVGNTGELFF
TRBJ2-3 . TRBV12-3/TRBV12-4 . TGTGCCAGCAGAACGGGAGCAGATACGCAGTATTTT CASRTGADTQYF
TRBJ1-3 once TRBV23-1 . TGCGCCAGCAGTCAATCGGACAGTGCTGGAAACACCATATATTTT CASSQSDSAGNTIYF
TRBJ2-2 . TRBV7-2 TRBD2 TGTGCCAGCAGCTTAGGGGGACTAGGGACCGGGGAGCTGTTTTTT CASSLGGLGTGELFF
TRBJ2-3 . TRBV5-1 . TGCGCCAGCAGCTTGCGGGGTTCTAGCACAGATACGCAGTATTTT CASSLRGSSTDTQYF
TRBJ1-6 . TRBV29-1 . TGCAGCGTCCAACAGGGAACTAATTCACCCCTCCACTTT CSVQQGTNSPLHF
TRBJ2-5 . TRBV6-1 . TGTGCCAGCAGTGAAGCGTGGAACCAAGAGACCCAGTACTTC CASSEAWNQETQYF
TRBJ2-7 . TRBV18 . TGTGCCAGCTCACCACCGGGGTTACTCTCCTACGAGCAGTACTTC CASSPPGLLSYEQYF
TRBJ2-5 once TRBV5-1 TRBD1 TGCGCCAGCAGCTTGGGACAGGGATTGGAGACCCAGTACTTC CASSLGQGLETQYF
TRBJ2-1 few TRBV5-1 TRBD2 TGCGCCAGCAGCTTTCCGCTAGCGGGAGTCTATGAGCAGTTCTTC CASSFPLAGVYEQFF
TRBJ2-6 . TRBV11-1 TRBD1 TGTGCCAGCAGCCGTTTTCGCGGGACAGGGCCCCTATTCTCTGGGGCCAACGTCCTGACTTTC CASSRFRGTGPLFSGANVLTF
TRBJ2-7 few TRBV3-1 . TGTGCCAGCAGCCAAGAGGGCGGCTCCTACGAGCAGTACTTC CASSQEGGSYEQYF
TRBJ2-7 . TRBV28 . TGTGCCAGCTCGCCAGGGTCCTACGAGCAGTACTTC CASSPGSYEQYF
TRBJ2-3 . TRBV30 . TGTGCCTGGACCCCAAGCGGCTCATTGAATACGCAGTATTTT CAWTPSGSLNTQYF
TRBJ2-2 . TRBV5-1 . TGCGCCAGCAGCTTGTTATTAGCGGAAAACACCGGGGAGCTGTTTTTT CASSLLLAENTGELFF
TRBJ2-1 . TRBV4-2 TRBD2 TGTGCCAGCAGCCTCGAACTAGCGGGAGGGCCGACACTAGAGAATGAGCAGTTCTTC CASSLELAGGPTLENEQFF
TRBJ2-7 few TRBV4-1 . TGCGCCAGCAGCCAACAGGGGGACTCCTCCTACGAGCAGTACTTC CASSQQGDSSYEQYF
TRBJ2-3 . TRBV3-1 TRBD2 TGTGCCAGCAGCCAACTAGCGGGAACTGCTGCGCAGTATTTT CASSQLAGTAAQYF
TRBJ2-7 . TRBV6-1 TRBD2 TGTGCCAGCAGTGAGACCGGGACTAGCGGGAGAGGGTCCTACGAGCAGTACTTC CASSETGTSGRGSYEQYF
TRBJ1-2 . TRBV29-1 TRBD1 TGCAGCGCTCTACCACCGGGACAGGGCTTAGTTTCCGGCTACACCTTC CSALPPGQGLVSGYTF
TRBJ2-7 . TRBV7-8 TRBD1 TGTGCCAGCAGCTTAGTCATAAGCCTCGCGGACAGGCCAGAGGGGCAGTACTTC CASSLVISLADRPEGQYF
TRBJ1-2 . TRBV2 . TGTGCCAGCAGCCTTACGGGGGACTATGGCTACACCTTC CASSLTGDYGYTF
TRBJ2-6 . TRBV6-2/TRBV6-3 . TGTGCCAGCACTTTTGGGGGCTCTGGGGCCAACGTCCTGACTTTC CASTFGGSGANVLTF
TRBJ2-7 few TRBV6-2/TRBV6-3 . TGTGCCAGCAGTTACCTGGAGGAGTACGCGCAGTACTTC CASSYLEEYAQYF
TRBJ2-7 . TRBV6-1 . TGTGCCAGCACTTTGCCCCAGACAGGCTCCTACGAGCAGTACTTC CASTLPQTGSYEQYF
TRBJ2-7 . TRBV6-2/TRBV6-3 . TGTGCCAGCAGTTATCAACACCCGACAGCCTCCTACGAGCAGTACTTC CASSYQHPTASYEQYF
TRBJ2-2 . TRBV19 . TGTGCCAGTGGAAGACCGGGACTCAACACCGGGGAGCTGTTTTTT CASGRPGLNTGELFF
TRBJ1-1 . TRBV7-9 . TGTGCCAGCAGCCCTAGCGTTGGTGAAGCTTTCTTT CASSPSVGEAFF
TRBJ2-7 . TRBV27 TRBD2 TGTGCCAGCAGTTTAGGAGGCGGGAGGAGCTCCTACGAGCAGTACTTC CASSLGGGRSSYEQYF
TRBJ2-7 . TRBV2 . TGTGCCAGCAGTGAACGGCGACCCGCCGAGCGGTACTTC CASSERRPAERYF
TRBJ1-1 . TRBV20-1 . TGCAGTCGAGAGGAAGCTTCTTTCTTT CSREEASFF
TRBJ2-7 . TRBV7-2 TRBD2 TGTGCCAGCAGCACGACTAGCGGGTACTACGAGCAGTACTTC CASSTTSGYYEQYF
TRBJ2-7 . TRBV28 TRBD2 TGTGCCAGCAGCCGGACTAGCGGGATATACGAGCAGTACTTC CASSRTSGIYEQYF
TRBJ2-3 once TRBV5-6 . TGTGCCAGCCGTTTCAAGGATACGCAGTATTTT CASRFKDTQYF
TRBJ1-1 . TRBV3-1 . TGTGCCAGCACCCTCGCCTCGGGCCCTGAAGCTTTCTTT CASTLASGPEAFF
TRBJ2-2 . TRBV7-9 . TGTGCCAGCAGCCTCGGTAGGGTGAACACCGGGGAGCTGTTTTTT CASSLGRVNTGELFF